In this sample, the clone carrying this T cell receptor beta chain turned up many times. Its matching antigen is unknown. The authors reverse transcribed all of the isolated RNA, so sequencing captured expressed TCRB transcripts. Around 4 million reads per sample were averaged for naive, central memory and regulatory samples. TCRdb's copy holds only in-frame clones and misses some; the assay was immunoSEQ multiplex PCR. Found here are some 350,000 clones, about 10% of them singletons; the top ten hold about 0.6%. The CDR3 is 14 residues long. Trimming pared 5 bases from V and 0 bases from J, leaving 9 bases between. The germline gives CDR1 SGHTA, CDR2 FQGNSA. This sample is drawn from a study of beta chain features in type 1 diabetes. On the study more broadly: Patients looked much like healthy donors when it came to age, gender and cell yields. General study results and limits: Type 1 diabetes patients had fewer VDJ junction insertions and more deletions. People with Type 1 diabetes carried modestly yet significantly shorter TCRB CDR3s in all four CD4+ subsets.

The sequencing sample was made of central memory CD4+ T cells from blood. This sequence originates from a man aged 25-45 years with type 1 diabetes. The J gene is TRBJ2-3, the V gene TRBV7-2; no clear D. The CDR3 bases are TGTGCCAGCAGCCCCCCGACCAGCACAGATACGCAGTATTTT. Protein: CASSPPTSTDTQYF.